Shown below are 3 T cell receptor beta chains from a single sample sequenced in a study of T cells in Graves' hyperthyroidism and ophthalmopathy. TCR beta CDR3 regions were amplified from RNA. First-round RT-PCR with HTBI primers amplified the TCR CDR3 region. TCRdb used MiXCR to reprocess the multiplex PCR reads, holding one entry per CDR3 protein. The data show under 400,000 distinct CDR3 sequences, with around 18% seen just once and roughly a sixth held by the top ten. The sequenced material came from blood. The source of these receptors is a woman aged 40 to 50 with Graves' ophthalmopathy.

The sample holds many counts of this clonotype. V gene TRBV28 combines with J gene TRBJ2-7; D not resolved. The CDR3 is 12 residues long. V dropped 8 bases and J dropped 7 bases, with 15 bases sitting between them. Germline lookup yields CDR1 MDHEN and CDR2 SYDVKM. The CDR3 loop is CASQGPLREQYF. CDR3 nucleotide sequence: TGTGCCAGCCAAGGACCTCTACGGGAGCAGTACTTC.

This clonotype was seen only a few times. The final CDR3 position lacks the conserved phenylalanine or tryptophan, pointing to a likely read error. V usage is TRBV18 and J usage is TRBJ2-5; D ambiguous. CDR1 is KGHSH, CDR2 LQKENI, per germline. V was pared by 0 bases and J by 4 bases, with 3 bases between. The CDR3 contains 12 residues. CDR3 sequence (DNA): TGTGCCAGCTCACCACCGGCAGAGACCCAGTACCTC. Its protein product is CASSPPAETQYL.

This clonotype has ten or more counts. V and J are TRBV29-1 and TRBJ1-1, with a tentative D call TRBD1 (6 bases). The CDR3 extends over 13 amino acids. Germline V gives CDR1 SQVTM, CDR2 ANQGSEA. V was trimmed by 7 bases and J by 5 bases, leaving 17 bases between them. The CDR3 reads CSAGGQGWTEAFF. CDR3 DNA sequence: TGCAGCGCCGGGGGGCAGGGTTGGACTGAAGCTTTCTTT.